The present T cell receptor beta chain was sequenced within a study of technical replicates of blood from a few donors. The V end was cut by 5 bases, the J end by 0 bases, with 17 bases between. The CDR3 has 16 amino acids. Looked up from germline, CDR1 is SGDLS and CDR2 is YYNGEE. Repertoires were generated with immunoSEQ multiplex PCR, while TCRdb's copy carries only in-frame clones and drops some. Of about 70,000 clones in the sample, 85% to 95% were seen once. This chain links TRBV9 with TRBJ1-1, with D perhaps matching TRBD1 (5 bases). The sequence was collected from a human donor in good health. The material sequenced was T cells isolated from PBMCs. DNA of the CDR3: TGTGCCAGCAGTGGGGGGGAGATAGGGGTGAACACTGAAGCTTTCTTT. Its protein product is CASSGGEIGVNTEAFF.